This TCR beta chain was recorded in a study of radiation and T cells in renal cell carcinoma. Across the study: Nephrectomy followed 15 Gy stereotactic body radiation by 4 weeks. Findings and limits, study-wide: From baseline, blood top tumor clonotypes peaked at 2 weeks post-radiation. Pretreatment tumor biopsies were lacking, so baseline clonotypes are unknown.

Trimming shortened V by 3 bases and J by 2 bases, and 11 bases separated the two germline ends. Germline V gene lookup returns CDR1 MNHEY and CDR2 SMNVEV (reference sequence). This CDR3 has 15 residues. As to time point: blood 2 weeks post-SBRT. Treatment given: 15 Gy SBRT to primary tumor, nephrectomy 4 weeks later. The tumor was a clear cell renal cell carcinoma. The table came from immunoSEQ multiplex PCR; TCRdb's copy has only in-frame clones and leaves some out. This table has around 120,000 clones, approximately 78% appearing once. A note on this clone: Its antigen is not known.

This clonotype was sampled from a woman aged 55-70 years with renal cell carcinoma. The chain is built from TRBV27 and TRBJ1-5; D perhaps matches TRBD1 (6 bases). The material sequenced was blood, taken from a patient whose treatment included radiotherapy and nephrectomy. The CDR3 is CASSLGAWGNQPQHF. In DNA, the CDR3 is TGTGCCAGCAGTTTGGGGGCATGGGGCAATCAGCCCCAGCATTTT.